This T cell receptor beta chain is drawn from a study of blood T cells in healthy people across ages. About the study: Capture via template switching afforded approximately one barcoded beta molecule per two T cells. The study's findings and limits: The long-lived group displayed more naive CD4+ cells, plus higher diversity, than the aged donors did.

The CDR3 has 14 residues. Per germline, CDR1 MNHEY and CDR2 SMNVEV (reference sequence). Trimming took off 5 bases at V and 4 bases at J, with 14 bases between the two ends. A second roughly 7 to 11 cycle PCR used barcoded and J-beta primers. Each cDNA molecule carried a tag from a template-switch adaptor that contained 12 random nucleotides. MiXCR, applied by TCRdb to the 5' RACE reads, yields one record per CDR3 protein. Found here are about a million distinct CDR3 sequences, around 49% of them singletons; the top ten hold roughly an eighth. Extraction of total RNA produced a minimum of 5.5 micrograms from each sample. About this clonotype: Its antigen remains unknown.

This chain uses TRBV27 with TRBJ1-1, with a weak D call TRBD1 (6 bases). The specimen was blood. This TCR came from a young man in good health. The CDR3 DNA follows: TGTGCCAGCAGTCCCCGGACAGTGAGCACTGAAGCTTTCTTT. Translated: CASSPRTVSTEAFF.